The 10 T cell receptor beta chains below come from one sample, sequenced in a study of T cell responses to AZD1222 COVID-19 vaccine. TCRdb's table, derived via immunoSEQ multiplex PCR, lists solely in-frame clones and lacks some. The sample records under 150,000 clones, roughly nine tenths being singletons. Sequenced here: peripheral blood, sampled 28 days after the second AZD1222 dose. The receptors here all came from an adult who received the AZD1222 COVID-19 vaccine.

The chain combines TRBV2 with TRBJ1-1; 10 bases map to TRBD1. CDR1 and CDR2 from the germline V gene are SNHLY and FYNNEI. The CDR3 sequence is 12 residues long. J lost 8 bases, V lost 7 bases, and 4 bases had no gene match. CDR3 amino acids: CASMDRGMEAFF. CDR3 bases: TGTGCCAGCATGGACAGGGGGATGGAAGCTTTCTTT.

The J gene is TRBJ1-1, the V gene TRBV18; D gene ambiguous. The CDR3 is made up of 16 amino acids. CDR1 KGHSH and CDR2 LQKENI come from the germline V gene. V gave up 3 bases and J gave up 1 base, with 15 bases separating them. In DNA, the CDR3 is TGTGCCAGCTCACCCCTTGTGCGGATGGGGAACACTGAAGCTTTCTTT. Residues: CASSPLVRMGNTEAFF.

The V and J genes are TRBV6-5 and TRBJ1-1, with D possibly matching TRBD1 (6 bases). The CDR3 contains 14 residues. The V gene's germline CDR1 is MNHEY and CDR2 SVGAGI. The ends were cut back, 7 bases at V and 3 bases at J, with 15 bases in the middle. The CDR3 region is CASMVDSLDTEAFF. The DNA of the CDR3 is TGTGCCAGCATGGTGGACAGCCTGGACACTGAAGCTTTCTTT.

The V and J genes are TRBV24-1 and TRBJ2-2; maybe TRBD2 (6 bases). Germline V gene lookup returns CDR1 KGHDR and CDR2 SFDVKD. V gave up 6 bases and J gave up 6 bases, with 7 bases separating them. The CDR3 covers 12 residues. CDR3 residues: CATSRRAGELFF. CDR3 DNA: TGTGCCACCAGTCGGAGGGCCGGGGAGCTGTTTTTT.

The rearrangement links TRBV19 to TRBJ2-1, with 16 bases that match TRBD2. Germline CDR1 is LNHDA and CDR2 is SQIVND (reference sequence). The CDR3 consists of 17 residues. The ends lost 10 bases at V and 1 base at J; junction bases unmatched: 7. The CDR3 reads CATKGTSGRASYNEQFF. CDR3 bases: TGTGCCACCAAGGGGACTAGCGGGAGGGCATCCTACAATGAGCAGTTCTTC.

This clone showed up just a few times. The J gene is TRBJ1-4, the V gene TRBV7-9, with TRBD1 as a possible D gene (5 bases). The V and J ends lost 7 bases and 5 bases respectively, with 8 bases between them. CDR1 and CDR2 from the germline V gene are SEHNR and FQNEAQ (reference sequence). CDR3 length equals 12 residues. The CDR3 bases are TGTGCCAGCACCGGGGACAATGAAAAACTGTTTTTT. Translating it yields CASTGDNEKLFF.

This clone was counted between two and nine times. The gene calls are TRBV2 and TRBJ1-2; the match to TRBD1 covers 7 bases. Per the germline V gene, CDR1 is SNHLY and CDR2 is FYNNEI. The CDR3 runs 13 residues. The V and J ends lost 7 bases and 7 bases, in that order; junction bases with no gene match: 9. In DNA form, the CDR3 reads TGTGCCAGCACCGAACAGGGGTCTGGTGGCTACACCTTC. Protein product: CASTEQGSGGYTF.

This rearrangement joins TRBV4-2 to TRBJ1-1, with D tentatively TRBD1 (5 bases). The CDR3 sequence is 17 residues long. Trimming removed 4 bases from V and 3 bases from J, with 21 bases in between. Germline V gene sequence: CDR1 LGHNA, CDR2 YNFKEQ. The DNA for the CDR3 is TGTGCCAGCAGCCCTTGGGACGGCGGTAGGGCGGACACTGAAGCTTTCTTT. It yields the protein CASSPWDGGRADTEAFF.

This chain connects TRBV5-1 to TRBJ1-1; no firm D call. The CDR3 is 15 amino acids. Germline CDR1 and CDR2: SGHRS and YFSETQ. V was trimmed by 2 bases and J by 7 bases, leaving 18 bases between them. CDR3 DNA: TGCGCCAGCAGCTTCCCTAGAGGAGACGGGGATGAAGCTTTCTTT. It is translated as CASSFPRGDGDEAFF.

This clone was detected only once. V usage is TRBV3-1 (or the pseudogene TRBV3-2) and J usage is TRBJ2-1; TRBD2 matches at 12 bases. After removal of 4 bases from V and 0 bases from J, the junction contained 4 bases not matched to a gene. CDR3 length equals 17 residues. Germline V CDR1 and CDR2: LGHDT, YNNKEL (reference sequence). The CDR3, as DNA: TGTGCCAGCAGCCCGCCTAGCGGGGGGGCCTCCTACAATGAGCAGTTCTTC. It codes for CASSPPSGGASYNEQFF.